Listed below are T cell receptor beta chains from one sample, sequenced in a study of blood T cell repertoires in COVID-19. Only in-frame clones appear in the TCRdb table, and some are missing; sequencing was by immunoSEQ multiplex PCR. The sample carries some 48,000 clones, roughly 90% recorded once. Material for sequencing was peripheral blood. The receptors were sampled from a man between 65 and 85 years old with active COVID-19. CDR3s include the opening cysteine and the closing phenylalanine or tryptophan. The order of the fields is CDR3 DNA, CDR3 protein, clone size, V gene, CDR3 length, J gene, D gene. A D gene is named only where the DNA matches it firmly. Size is stated for part of the rows, as once, few or many counts, or as a class when the clone is expanded.

TGTGCCAGCAGCGTTGATAGCGGGGGGCCGTCTACGCAGTATTTT,CASSVDSGGPSTQYF,-,TRBV9,15,TRBJ2-3,TRBD2
TGTGCCAGTATCAAGACAGGGGCTGGTGAGCAGTTCTTC,CASIKTGAGEQFF,-,TRBV19,13,TRBJ2-1,TRBD1
TGTGCCAGCAGTCCCTGGACAGGGGAATACGAGCAGTACTTC,CASSPWTGEYEQYF,medium-sized,TRBV6-2/TRBV6-3,14,TRBJ2-7,TRBD1
TGTGCCAGCCGGCGGGGCGACAATGAGCAGTTCTTC,CASRRGDNEQFF,-,TRBV18,12,TRBJ2-1,-
TGTGCCAGCATACCCGGGACAGTGGGGGATGGCTACACCTTC,CASIPGTVGDGYTF,-,TRBV28,14,TRBJ1-2,TRBD1
TGTGCCAGCAGCCAGACGGGGGGGGCTGTAGAGACCCAGTACTTC,CASSQTGGAVETQYF,-,TRBV9,15,TRBJ2-5,TRBD2
TGTGCCAGCAGCTTAACCTTAGCACAGGGAACAGATACGCAGTATTTT,CASSLTLAQGTDTQYF,once,TRBV7-3,16,TRBJ2-3,-
TGTGCCAGCTCCCCTCAGTCGAACACCGGGGAGCTGTTTTTT,CASSPQSNTGELFF,-,TRBV18,14,TRBJ2-2,-
TGTGCCAGCAGCAAAGCGGGTACAGGAAACACCATATATTTT,CASSKAGTGNTIYF,-,TRBV3-1/TRBV3-2,14,TRBJ1-3,-
TGTGCCAGCAGTTACCAGACAGGGGGCTTAGGAAACACCATATATTTT,CASSYQTGGLGNTIYF,-,TRBV6-6,16,TRBJ1-3,TRBD1
TGTGCCAGCAGTTCCCTCCGCTGGACAGTCTCCAGTAGCACAGATACGCAGTATTTT,CASSSLRWTVSSSTDTQYF,-,TRBV27,19,TRBJ2-3,-
TGTGCCAGCAGCCGAGGACAGGGGAACACTGAAGCTTTCTTT,CASSRGQGNTEAFF,-,TRBV7-8,14,TRBJ1-1,TRBD1
TGTGCCAGCAGCTTATCCAGGGTTTATTTCTACGAGCAGTACTTC,CASSLSRVYFYEQYF,-,TRBV7-8,15,TRBJ2-7,-
TGCGCCAGCAGTCCGGGACAGGGCCAGGAGGACGCTGAAGCTTTCTTT,CASSPGQGQEDAEAFF,-,TRBV10-1,16,TRBJ1-1,TRBD1
TGTGCCAGCAGCCCGCAGCGGAGCGGGGGCTACAATGAGCAGTTCTTC,CASSPQRSGGYNEQFF,-,TRBV7-3,16,TRBJ2-1,TRBD2
TGTGCCAGCAGCATACTATCAGGGGGCTTCGGTAATTCACCCCTCCACTTT,CASSILSGGFGNSPLHF,few,TRBV7-2,17,TRBJ1-6,TRBD1
TGTGCCACCAGCATTAGCGGGAGCCCCAACACCGGGGAGCTGTTTTTT,CATSISGSPNTGELFF,-,TRBV24-1,16,TRBJ2-2,TRBD2
TGTGCCAGCAGCTTAACGGGGGGTAGGTCAGATGGCTACACCTTC,CASSLTGGRSDGYTF,-,TRBV7-3,15,TRBJ1-2,-
TGTGCCAGTAGTCCACGACAGGGAGGCACAGATACGCAGTATTTT,CASSPRQGGTDTQYF,-,TRBV19,15,TRBJ2-3,TRBD1
TGCGCCAGCAGCTCGGGACAGGGGTATAATTCACCCCTCCACTTT,CASSSGQGYNSPLHF,-,TRBV5-1,15,TRBJ1-6,TRBD1
TGTGCCAGCAGTACCTCAGGACTAGCGGAAGGCTCCTACAATGAGCAGTTCTTC,CASSTSGLAEGSYNEQFF,-,TRBV6-2/TRBV6-3,18,TRBJ2-1,TRBD2
TGCAGCGTTGTTTATCTTGGGGGACTAGCAGGATACAATGAGCAGTTCTTC,CSVVYLGGLAGYNEQFF,-,TRBV29-1,17,TRBJ2-1,TRBD2
TGTGCCAGCTCCCCGGGAATACAGGGCCAAGAGACCCAGTACTTC,CASSPGIQGQETQYF,-,TRBV18,15,TRBJ2-5,-
TGCGCCAGCAGCTGGAGACTAGCGGGACACGGGGACGAGCAGTACTTC,CASSWRLAGHGDEQYF,-,TRBV5-1,16,TRBJ2-7,TRBD2
TGTGCCAGCTCAAAGGGGCTGGAGACCCAGTACTTC,CASSKGLETQYF,-,TRBV18,12,TRBJ2-5,-
TGTGCCAGCAGCTTAGGCGGGGCGGTCCAAGAGACCCAGTACTTC,CASSLGGAVQETQYF,-,TRBV7-9,15,TRBJ2-5,-
TGTGCCAGCAGCACCCGGTTCACAGATACGCAGTATTTT,CASSTRFTDTQYF,once,TRBV7-2,13,TRBJ2-3,-
TGCGCCAGCAGCTCAGACAGGGGGCGCATTGAAGCTTTCTTT,CASSSDRGRIEAFF,-,TRBV5-1,14,TRBJ1-1,TRBD1
TGTGCCAGCAGGCCTCGGGTCAACACTGAAGCTTTCTTT,CASRPRVNTEAFF,-,TRBV12-3/TRBV12-4,13,TRBJ1-1,-
TGTGCCAGCAGCCCCCATTTTCTAACCCCCGGGACTAGCGGGAGTACAGATACGCAGTATTTT,CASSPHFLTPGTSGSTDTQYF,-,TRBV4-2,21,TRBJ2-3,TRBD2
TGTGCCACCAGTGACTCGGGACTAGCCAAAAACATTCAGTACTTC,CATSDSGLAKNIQYF,-,TRBV24-1,15,TRBJ2-4,-
TGTGCCAGCAGCCCCCGACTAGCGGCAATCACAGATACGCAGTATTTT,CASSPRLAAITDTQYF,-,TRBV7-9,16,TRBJ2-3,TRBD2
TGTGCCAGCAGTTACTCGCTTACAAACTATGGCTACACCTTC,CASSYSLTNYGYTF,-,TRBV6-2/TRBV6-3,14,TRBJ1-2,-
TGTGCCAGCAGTAACAGGGTTGGCGGCTACACCTTC,CASSNRVGGYTF,-,TRBV27,12,TRBJ1-2,-
TGTGCCAGCAGTGGGAACAGGGGGCTAGGTGGCTACACCTTC,CASSGNRGLGGYTF,-,TRBV2,14,TRBJ1-2,TRBD1
TGTGCCAGCTCACCCGGGCTAGCGGGAGGCTACGAGCAGTACTTC,CASSPGLAGGYEQYF,-,TRBV18,15,TRBJ2-7,TRBD2
TGTGCCAGCAGCTTGGGACAGGGGGCGTCGCGCGAGCAGTACTTC,CASSLGQGASREQYF,-,TRBV7-2,15,TRBJ2-7,TRBD1
TGCGCCAGCAGCTTGCCCGGGATGAACACTGAAGCTTTCTTT,CASSLPGMNTEAFF,-,TRBV5-1,14,TRBJ1-1,-
TGTGCCAGCAGCACCGGACAGGCGACTGAAGCTTTCTTT,CASSTGQATEAFF,-,TRBV7-9,13,TRBJ1-1,TRBD1
TGTGCCAGCAGTTTACAGGTACCGGGGGAGCAGTACTTC,CASSLQVPGEQYF,-,TRBV12-3/TRBV12-4,13,TRBJ2-7,-
TGTGCCAGCAGCTTAGCCTGGACTAGCGGGAGGAATGAGCAGTTCTTC,CASSLAWTSGRNEQFF,-,TRBV7-2,16,TRBJ2-1,TRBD2
TGTGCCAGTAGTACTCCCTACGAGCAGTACTTC,CASSTPYEQYF,once,TRBV19,11,TRBJ2-7,-
TGTGCCAGCTCACAACAGGGTTTTTCTGGGGCCAACGTCCTGACTTTC,CASSQQGFSGANVLTF,-,TRBV18,16,TRBJ2-6,-
TGTGCCAGCAGTTTCGGGACAGGGGTGAGGTACGAGCAGTACTTC,CASSFGTGVRYEQYF,-,TRBV27,15,TRBJ2-7,TRBD1
TGTGCCAGCAGCTTTAGCGGCCCCCCTGGAGATACGCAGTATTTT,CASSFSGPPGDTQYF,-,TRBV11-1,15,TRBJ2-3,-
TGTGCCAGCAGCTTAGTTCGGGGAAGTGAGACCCAGTACTTC,CASSLVRGSETQYF,-,TRBV7-2,14,TRBJ2-5,-
TGTGCCAGCAGCAGGGGTGACGAGCAGTACTTC,CASSRGDEQYF,-,TRBV7-2,11,TRBJ2-7,-
TGTGCCAGCAGTTCCACCAGGTACGGCTACACCTTC,CASSSTRYGYTF,few,TRBV28,12,TRBJ1-2,-
TGTGCCAGCAGTATACAGGGGCGGGTGACCTACTTC,CASSIQGRVTYF,-,TRBV6-2/TRBV6-3,12,TRBJ2-5,TRBD1
TGTGCCAGCAGCTGGTCTAGCGGCTCCTACAATGAGCAGTTCTTC,CASSWSSGSYNEQFF,-,TRBV7-3,15,TRBJ2-1,TRBD2
TGTGCCAGTAGTATAGGCAGGGGAATTGAGCAGTTCTTC,CASSIGRGIEQFF,-,TRBV19,13,TRBJ2-1,-
TGTGCCAGCTCATTGGGCAGTCATAGCAATCAGCCCCAGCATTTT,CASSLGSHSNQPQHF,-,TRBV18,15,TRBJ1-5,-
TGTGCCACCATGCCCCGACTAGCGGGAAACAATGAGCAGTTCTTC,CATMPRLAGNNEQFF,-,TRBV24-1,15,TRBJ2-1,TRBD2